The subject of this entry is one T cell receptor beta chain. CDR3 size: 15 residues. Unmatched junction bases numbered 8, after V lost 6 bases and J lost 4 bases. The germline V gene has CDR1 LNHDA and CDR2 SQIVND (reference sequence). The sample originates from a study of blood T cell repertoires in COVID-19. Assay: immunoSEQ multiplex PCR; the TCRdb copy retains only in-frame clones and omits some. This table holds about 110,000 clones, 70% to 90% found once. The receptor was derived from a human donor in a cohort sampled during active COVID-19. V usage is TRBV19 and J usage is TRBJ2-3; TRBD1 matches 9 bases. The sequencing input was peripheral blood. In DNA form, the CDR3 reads TGTGCCAGTAGCGGACAGGGGATCTTCTCAGATACGCAGTATTTT. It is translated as CASSGQGIFSDTQYF.